This is a list of T cell receptor beta chains from one sample in a study of blood T cell repertoires in COVID-19. Sequencing used immunoSEQ multiplex PCR; TCRdb keeps in-frame clones, though not all of them. Of about 200,000 clones in the sample, about nine tenths were seen once. What was sequenced was peripheral blood. These receptors came from a man between 18 and 29 years old with active or convalescent COVID-19. CDR3s include the opening cysteine and the closing phenylalanine or tryptophan. Fields, in order: V gene, clone size, J gene, D gene, CDR3 protein, CDR3 DNA. A D gene is named only where the DNA matches it firmly. A row's size may be missing; if present it is once, few, many or a size class.

>TRBV3-1/TRBV3-2|few|TRBJ1-1|.
CASSQGLGGLNTEAFF
TGTGCCAGCAGCCAAGGTTTGGGGGGATTGAACACTGAAGCTTTCTTT
>TRBV10-3|.|TRBJ2-1|.
CAISFNRDSYNEQFF
TGTGCCATCAGTTTCAACAGGGACTCCTACAATGAGCAGTTCTTC
>TRBV3-1/TRBV3-2|.|TRBJ2-5|.
CASSQDPLAETQYF
TGTGCCAGCAGCCAAGACCCCCTAGCGGAGACCCAGTACTTC
>TRBV27|.|TRBJ2-1|.
CASSVGSSYNEQFF
TGTGCCAGTTCAGTGGGGAGCTCCTACAATGAGCAGTTCTTC
>TRBV19|.|TRBJ1-5|.
CASNEGLSNQPQHF
TGTGCCAGTAATGAGGGCCTAAGCAATCAGCCCCAGCATTTT
>TRBV7-2|.|TRBJ1-2|.
CASSTRDNTNYGYTF
TGTGCCAGCAGCACCCGGGACAACACTAACTATGGCTACACCTTC
>TRBV6-5|.|TRBJ2-1|TRBD1
CASRGGTGAYNEQFF
TGTGCCAGCAGGGGAGGGACAGGGGCCTACAATGAGCAGTTCTTC
>TRBV21-1|.|TRBJ2-3|.
CASSKGVGTYTDTQYF
TGTGCCAGCAGCAAAGGGGTCGGGACTTACACAGATACGCAGTATTTT
>TRBV7-9|once|TRBJ1-1|TRBD1
CASSYPGTGLPEAFF
TGTGCCAGCAGCTATCCCGGGACAGGGTTACCTGAAGCTTTCTTT
>TRBV4-2|.|TRBJ2-2|TRBD2
CASSPTSARTGELFF
TGTGCCAGCAGCCCCACTAGCGCCCGCACCGGGGAGCTGTTTTTT
>TRBV30|.|TRBJ2-3|TRBD2
CAWSVSGGADTQYF
TGTGCCTGGAGTGTTAGCGGGGGAGCAGATACGCAGTATTTT
>TRBV18|few|TRBJ2-5|.
CASSPRDSAGKETQYF
TGTGCCAGCTCACCACGGGATTCGGCGGGAAAAGAGACCCAGTACTTC
>TRBV24-1|.|TRBJ2-3|TRBD2
CATSDPGLAGGQKDTQYF
TGTGCCACCAGTGATCCGGGACTAGCGGGGGGCCAAAAGGATACGCAGTATTTT
>TRBV10-3|.|TRBJ2-5|.
CAISEGGTETQYF
TGTGCCATCAGTGAGGGGGGGACAGAGACCCAGTACTTC
>TRBV21-1|.|TRBJ1-1|.
CASTERTGLGNTEAFF
TGTGCCAGCACCGAACGGACAGGCTTAGGGAACACTGAAGCTTTCTTT
>TRBV19|.|TRBJ2-2|TRBD2
CASELVAGGTGELFF
TGTGCCAGTGAGTTGGTAGCGGGAGGGACCGGGGAGCTGTTTTTT
>TRBV5-6|.|TRBJ1-4|.
CASSLWTLGTNEKLFF
TGTGCCAGCAGCTTGTGGACTCTTGGGACTAATGAAAAACTGTTTTTT
>TRBV4-1|.|TRBJ2-7|.
CASSQEPIGQRPAYEQYF
TGCGCCAGCAGCCAAGAGCCGATTGGCCAGCGGCCCGCCTACGAGCAGTACTTC
>TRBV5-4|.|TRBJ1-4|.
CASSLGPRGEKLFF
TGTGCCAGCAGCTTGGGTCCCCGGGGAGAAAAACTGTTTTTT
>TRBV4-1|.|TRBJ2-1|TRBD1
CASSHKRQGEVYNEQFF
TGCGCCAGCAGCCACAAGAGACAGGGAGAAGTCTACAATGAGCAGTTCTTC
>TRBV18|.|TRBJ2-7|.
CASSPPGNSYEQYF
TGTGCCAGCTCACCACCCGGGAACTCCTACGAGCAGTACTTC
>TRBV20-1|.|TRBJ1-1|.
CSASSAGWAFF
TGCAGTGCTAGTTCCGCAGGGTGGGCTTTCTTT
>TRBV6-5|.|TRBJ1-1|.
CASSYSQGLTEAFF
TGTGCCAGCAGTTACAGTCAGGGTCTCACTGAAGCTTTCTTT
>TRBV19|.|TRBJ1-3|TRBD1
CASSVTGTENTIYF
TGTGCCAGTAGTGTAACCGGGACAGAAAACACCATATATTTT
>TRBV5-6|.|TRBJ1-3|.
CASSFQGLGNTIYF
TGTGCCAGCAGCTTTCAGGGACTTGGAAACACCATATATTTT
>TRBV4-1|.|TRBJ1-1|.
CASSPRVGDSTEAFF
TGCGCCAGCAGCCCTAGAGTCGGGGATTCCACTGAAGCTTTCTTT
>TRBV7-2|once|TRBJ2-3|.
CASSLQGTDTQYF
TGTGCCAGCAGCTTACAGGGGACAGATACGCAGTATTTT
>TRBV10-3|.|TRBJ2-1|TRBD2
CAISESASGKAYNEQFF
TGTGCCATCAGTGAGTCGGCTAGCGGGAAGGCCTACAATGAGCAGTTCTTC
>TRBV4-1|.|TRBJ2-1|.
CASTRSAQGFDEQFF
TGCGCCAGCACGCGGAGTGCTCAGGGATTCGATGAGCAGTTCTTC
>TRBV19|.|TRBJ2-3|TRBD2
CASSRTSGGADTQYF
TGTGCCAGTAGTCGGACTAGCGGGGGGGCAGATACGCAGTATTTT
>TRBV7-2|.|TRBJ2-3|.
CASSFKRVGDTQYF
TGTGCCAGCAGCTTCAAGCGGGTAGGAGATACGCAGTATTTT
>TRBV2|once|TRBJ2-7|TRBD2
CASRDLGLAGAFYEQYF
TGTGCCAGCAGGGATCTTGGACTAGCGGGAGCGTTCTACGAGCAGTACTTC
>TRBV10-3|.|TRBJ2-1|TRBD2
CAIRGTGLAGALEQFF
TGTGCCATCAGGGGAACGGGACTAGCGGGAGCATTAGAGCAGTTCTTC
>TRBV29-1|once|TRBJ1-1|TRBD1
CSVSQGATEAFF
TGCAGCGTATCACAGGGGGCCACTGAAGCTTTCTTT
>TRBV12-3/TRBV12-4|.|TRBJ2-5|.
CASSFSTQETQYF
TGTGCCAGCAGTTTTTCTACGCAAGAGACCCAGTACTTC
>TRBV19|.|TRBJ2-3|.
CASSMLSGSRNTQYF
TGTGCCAGTAGTATGCTGAGCGGGTCAAGGAATACGCAGTATTTT
>TRBV6-6|.|TRBJ1-6|.
CASTSYREGPLHF
TGTGCCAGCACCTCGTACAGGGAGGGACCCCTCCACTTT
>TRBV6-5|.|TRBJ1-6|TRBD1
CASKTTGGTSPLHF
TGTGCCAGCAAGACGACAGGGGGTACTTCACCCCTCCACTTT
>TRBV19|.|TRBJ1-2|TRBD1
CASRTTGVGGYTF
TGTGCCAGTAGAACGACAGGGGTCGGTGGCTACACCTTC
>TRBV5-1|.|TRBJ2-7|TRBD1
CASSSDRGRYEQYF
TGCGCCAGCAGCTCCGACAGGGGGAGATACGAGCAGTACTTC
>TRBV7-2|.|TRBJ1-1|.
CASSLQQAVTEAFF
TGTGCCAGCAGCTTACAGCAGGCCGTCACTGAAGCTTTCTTT
>TRBV15|.|TRBJ1-3|.
CATSTGLHLGNTIYF
TGTGCCACCAGCACGGGACTCCATTTAGGAAACACCATATATTTT
>TRBV11-2|.|TRBJ1-2|.
CASSLDVAIYGYTF
TGTGCCAGCAGCTTAGATGTGGCCATCTATGGCTACACCTTC
>TRBV6-5|.|TRBJ1-6|.
CASSYSAGSPLHF
TGTGCCAGCAGTTACTCGGCGGGATCCCCCCTCCACTTT
>TRBV2|once|TRBJ2-1|TRBD2
CAGNREGSYNEQFF
TGTGCCGGTAATCGGGAGGGTTCCTACAATGAGCAGTTCTTC
>TRBV18|.|TRBJ1-5|TRBD1
CASSVDRGSNQPQHF
TGTGCCAGCTCCGTGGACAGGGGGTCCAATCAGCCCCAGCATTTT
>TRBV5-8|.|TRBJ2-7|.
CASSYTRTVRSSYEQYF
TGTGCCAGCAGCTACACCCGGACAGTCCGGAGCTCCTACGAGCAGTACTTC
>TRBV9|.|TRBJ2-5|TRBD2
CASSRGLAGSNQETQYF
TGTGCCAGCAGCAGGGGACTAGCGGGCTCAAACCAAGAGACCCAGTACTTC